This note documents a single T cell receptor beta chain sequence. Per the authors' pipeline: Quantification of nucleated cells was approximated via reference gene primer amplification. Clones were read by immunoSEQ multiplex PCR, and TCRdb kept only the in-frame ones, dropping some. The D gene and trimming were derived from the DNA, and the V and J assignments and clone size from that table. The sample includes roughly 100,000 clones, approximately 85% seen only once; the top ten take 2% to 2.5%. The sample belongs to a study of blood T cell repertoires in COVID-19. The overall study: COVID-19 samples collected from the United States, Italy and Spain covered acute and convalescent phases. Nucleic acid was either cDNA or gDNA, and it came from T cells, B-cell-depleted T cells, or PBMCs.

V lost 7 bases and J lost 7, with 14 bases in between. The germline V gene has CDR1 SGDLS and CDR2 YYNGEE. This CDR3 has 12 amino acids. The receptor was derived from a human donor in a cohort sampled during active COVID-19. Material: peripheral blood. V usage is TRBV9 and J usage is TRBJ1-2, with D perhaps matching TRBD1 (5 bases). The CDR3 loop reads CASGQGQGGYTF. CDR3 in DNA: TGTGCCAGCGGCCAGGGCCAAGGTGGCTACACCTTC. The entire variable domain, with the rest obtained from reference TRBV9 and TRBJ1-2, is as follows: DSGVTQTPKHLITATGQRVTLRCSPRSGDLSVYWYQQSLDQGLQFLIQYYNGEERAKGNILERFSAQQFPDLHSELNLSSLELGDSALYFCASGQGQGGYTFGSGTRLTVV.